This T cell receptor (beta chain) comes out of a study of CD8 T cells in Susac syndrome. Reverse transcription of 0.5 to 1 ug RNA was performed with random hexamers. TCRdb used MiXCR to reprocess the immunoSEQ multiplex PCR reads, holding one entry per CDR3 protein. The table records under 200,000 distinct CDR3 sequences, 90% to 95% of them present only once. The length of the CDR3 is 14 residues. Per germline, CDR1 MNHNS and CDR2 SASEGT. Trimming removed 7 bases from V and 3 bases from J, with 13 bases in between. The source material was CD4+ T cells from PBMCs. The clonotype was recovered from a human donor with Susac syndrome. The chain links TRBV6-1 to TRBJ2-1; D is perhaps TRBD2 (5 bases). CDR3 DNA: TGTGCCAGCATCAAACGGGAAAACTACAATGAGCAGTTCTTC. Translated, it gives CASIKRENYNEQFF.